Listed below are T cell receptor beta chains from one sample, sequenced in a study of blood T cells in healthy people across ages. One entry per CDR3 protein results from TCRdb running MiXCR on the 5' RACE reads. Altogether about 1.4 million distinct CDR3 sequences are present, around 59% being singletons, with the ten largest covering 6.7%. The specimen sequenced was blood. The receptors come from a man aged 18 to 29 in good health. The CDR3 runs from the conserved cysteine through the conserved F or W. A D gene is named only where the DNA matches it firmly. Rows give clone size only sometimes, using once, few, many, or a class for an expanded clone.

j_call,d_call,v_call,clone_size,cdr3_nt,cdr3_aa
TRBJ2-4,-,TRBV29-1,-,TGCAGCGCCCTAGACTCAATACGGGGTGAGCAGTACTTC,CSALDSIRGEQYF
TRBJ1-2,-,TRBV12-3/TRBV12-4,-,TGTGCCAGCAGAGCAAGCGGCTACACCTTC,CASRASGYTF
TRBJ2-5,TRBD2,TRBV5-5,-,TGTGCCAGCAGCTTATCCCTTCTAGCGGGAGTTTGGGAGACCCAGTACTTC,CASSLSLLAGVWETQYF
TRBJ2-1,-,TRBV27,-,TGTGCCAGCAGTTTTCCCGGGACACTCTACAATGAGCAGTTCTTC,CASSFPGTLYNEQFF
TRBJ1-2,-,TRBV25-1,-,TGTGCCAGCAGTGGGGGGGCTGGTTATGGCTACACCTTC,CASSGGAGYGYTF
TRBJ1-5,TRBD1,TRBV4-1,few,TGCGCCAGCAGCCAGGAGGGGGCGCCGAGCAATCAGCCCCAGCATTTT,CASSQEGAPSNQPQHF
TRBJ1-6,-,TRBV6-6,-,TGTGCCAGCAGGTTCGATAGGGTGTCACCCCTCCACTTT,CASRFDRVSPLHF
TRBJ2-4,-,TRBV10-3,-,TGTGCCATCAGTGAGGCAGGGGGGAACATTCAGTACTTC,CAISEAGGNIQYF
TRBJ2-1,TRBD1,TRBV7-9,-,TGTGCCAGCAGCTCCTCCGAGACAGGGAGCAATGAGCAGTTCTTC,CASSSSETGSNEQFF
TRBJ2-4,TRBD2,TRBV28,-,TGTGCCAGCAGTTTTCGACTAGCGGGGATCTGGGAGCAGTACTTC,CASSFRLAGIWEQYF
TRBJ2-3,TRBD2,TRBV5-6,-,TGTGCCAGCAGCATCCCGCTGGCGGGAGCTGATACGCAGTATTTT,CASSIPLAGADTQYF
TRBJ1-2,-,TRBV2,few,TGTGCCAGCAAAACAGGGATTAGGGGCTACACCTTC,CASKTGIRGYTF
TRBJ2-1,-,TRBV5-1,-,TGCGCCAGCAGCTTACGGCGGAGCACCTACAATGAGCAGTTCTTC,CASSLRRSTYNEQFF
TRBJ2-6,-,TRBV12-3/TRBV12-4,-,TGTGCCAGCAGCAACAGAGACTCTGGGGCCAACGTCCTGACTTTC,CASSNRDSGANVLTF
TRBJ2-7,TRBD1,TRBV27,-,TGTGCCAGCAGTCCTATTGGGACAGCCTACTACGAGCAGTACTTC,CASSPIGTAYYEQYF
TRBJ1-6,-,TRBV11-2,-,TGTGCCAGCAGCCCAGGGGCCACAACCTCCTATAATTCACCCCTCCACTTT,CASSPGATTSYNSPLHF
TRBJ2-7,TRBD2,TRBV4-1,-,TGCGCCAGCAGCCAAGTGCATCAAGGACTAGCGGGGGGATACGAGCAGTACTTC,CASSQVHQGLAGGYEQYF
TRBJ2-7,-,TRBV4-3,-,TGCGCCAGCAGCCACTCCCGGCAGTCCTACGAGCAGTACTTC,CASSHSRQSYEQYF
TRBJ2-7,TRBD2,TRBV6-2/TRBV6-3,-,TGTGCCGGCAGTTACTCGCGAGCGGGGGGCAGCTCCTACGAGCAGTACTTC,CAGSYSRAGGSSYEQYF
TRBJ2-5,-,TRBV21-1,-,TGTGCCAGCAGCAAACAGGACTCCCAAGAGACCCAGTACTTC,CASSKQDSQETQYF
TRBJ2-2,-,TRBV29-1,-,TGCAGCGTTGAAGAGGACACCGGGGAGCTGTTTTTT,CSVEEDTGELFF
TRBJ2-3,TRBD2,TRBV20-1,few,TGCAGTGCTAGCAGAAGCGGGGACGGCACAGATACGCAGTATTTT,CSASRSGDGTDTQYF
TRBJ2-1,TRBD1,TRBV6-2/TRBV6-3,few,TGTGCCAGCAGAGGGACAGGGCTTTTCAATGAGCAGTTCTTC,CASRGTGLFNEQFF
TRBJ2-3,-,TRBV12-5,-,TGTGCTAGTGGTTTAGGTCCGTCAGATACGCAGTATTTT,CASGLGPSDTQYF
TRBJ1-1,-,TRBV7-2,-,TGTGCCAGCAGCTTATGGGGGCCGAACACTGAAGCTTTCTTT,CASSLWGPNTEAFF
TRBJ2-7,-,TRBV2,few,TGTGCCAGCTCCTTACAGGACGGGGCCTACGAGCAGTACTTC,CASSLQDGAYEQYF
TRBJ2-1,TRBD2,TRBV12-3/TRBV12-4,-,TGTGCCAGCAGTTTAGCGGGGACGACTAGCCGGTCCTACAATGAGCAGTTCTTC,CASSLAGTTSRSYNEQFF
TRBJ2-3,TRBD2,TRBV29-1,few,TGCAGCGTTGATGTGCTAGCGGGGACTAGCACAGATACGCAGTATTTT,CSVDVLAGTSTDTQYF